This is a list of T cell receptor beta chains from one sample in a study of regulatory T cells in long-lasting Graves disease. Each CDR3 protein gets one entry after TCRdb re-called the multiplex PCR reads with MiXCR. The sample comprises more than 450,000 distinct CDR3 sequences, more than 10% of which are singletons, and around 9.3% rests with the top ten. These data were also reused for a study on T cells in Graves' hyperthyroidism and ophthalmopathy.

The starting material was peripheral blood mononuclear cells (PBMCs), obtained at new diagnosis, from a patient treated with antithyroid drugs. The source is a woman between 25 and 40 years old with Graves disease. Both conserved end residues are trimmed from each CDR3. The D gene is left open where the match is weak.

d_call: .
v_call: TRBV20-1
cdr3_aa: SAETGFEAF

d_call: TRBD1
v_call: TRBV6-5
cdr3_aa: ASSYWTGGNNEQF

d_call: TRBD2
v_call: TRBV5-1
cdr3_aa: ASSLGSGRAGETQY

d_call: .
v_call: TRBV2
cdr3_aa: ASSGLSVGGTRNGYT

d_call: TRBD2
v_call: TRBV20-1
cdr3_aa: SASLRGGYQETQY

d_call: TRBD1
v_call: TRBV6-2/TRBV6-3
cdr3_aa: ASSYGRQGTDTQY

d_call: .
v_call: TRBV10-3
cdr3_aa: AISEPGAGYSNQPQH

d_call: TRBD1
v_call: TRBV6-1
cdr3_aa: TSSRGSYNEQF

d_call: .
v_call: TRBV10-3
cdr3_aa: AISESGLSEAF

d_call: .
v_call: TRBV2
cdr3_aa: ASSDGLNTEAF

d_call: .
v_call: TRBV30
cdr3_aa: AWRGGGFETQY

d_call: .
v_call: TRBV11-1
cdr3_aa: ASSFRGGASYNEQF

d_call: TRBD2
v_call: TRBV7-8
cdr3_aa: ASSLAPGLAGSTQY

d_call: TRBD2
v_call: TRBV28
cdr3_aa: ASKSGTSEAYEQY

d_call: .
v_call: TRBV9
cdr3_aa: ASSVEGRKDTDTQY

d_call: .
v_call: TRBV3-1
cdr3_aa: ASSPGRVPNYGYT

d_call: TRBD2
v_call: TRBV6-4
cdr3_aa: ASSKTSADYNEQF

d_call: .
v_call: TRBV6-1
cdr3_aa: ASSQSRGWEETQY

d_call: TRBD2
v_call: TRBV4-2
cdr3_aa: ASSQDRASGKETQY

d_call: .
v_call: TRBV6-1
cdr3_aa: ASSPTRVAEAF

d_call: TRBD1
v_call: TRBV20-1
cdr3_aa: SARGGQGSGNTIY

d_call: .
v_call: TRBV28
cdr3_aa: ASSYPSGNTIY

d_call: .
v_call: TRBV2
cdr3_aa: ASSPTLDPRETQY

d_call: .
v_call: TRBV19
cdr3_aa: ASSFQPGRRGGTGYT

d_call: TRBD1
v_call: TRBV30
cdr3_aa: AWSEWQGVSPLH

d_call: .
v_call: TRBV4-1
cdr3_aa: ASSQGVTGYFDEQF

d_call: .
v_call: TRBV29-1
cdr3_aa: SVVRSYEQY

d_call: .
v_call: TRBV29-1
cdr3_aa: SVEGLTPFSTGELF

d_call: TRBD2
v_call: TRBV20-1
cdr3_aa: SAKGLAGGIVSTGELF

d_call: .
v_call: TRBV19
cdr3_aa: ASSIGAGPYNEQF

d_call: .
v_call: TRBV19
cdr3_aa: ASSIGQGWSYEQY

d_call: .
v_call: TRBV5-4
cdr3_aa: ACYDSGRAVDTQY

d_call: TRBD1
v_call: TRBV5-1
cdr3_aa: ASRERQGPSTDTQY

d_call: .
v_call: TRBV4-3
cdr3_aa: ASSHGTEPLQLF

d_call: .
v_call: TRBV28
cdr3_aa: ASSFPFGEAVYEQF

d_call: TRBD2
v_call: TRBV20-1
cdr3_aa: SAKLSGRAYREQY

d_call: .
v_call: TRBV20-1
cdr3_aa: SGLDRTEAF